What follows are 22 T cell receptor beta chains derived from one specimen sequenced in a study of shared clonotypes between healthy human individuals. Profiled with immunoSEQ multiplex PCR; TCRdb holds only in-frame clones, not every one. The repertoire holds some 470,000 clones, with over 65% as singletons. Sequencing input: PBMCs. The source is a woman in her thirties or forties in good health. Some clones in this sample may be carry-over from other donors' samples.

This clone has just a few counts. The CDR3 DNA reads TGTGCCAGCAGCTATGGGACAGGGGGCCATCAGCCCCAGCATTTT. It translates to CASSYGTGGHQPQHF. This chain joins TRBV2 and TRBJ1-5; 12 bases align to TRBD1. V shed 6 bases and J 5 bases; nucleotides not matched to a gene: 5. CDR1 SNHLY and CDR2 FYNNEI come from the germline V gene. CDR3 size: 15 residues.

In its sample, this clone was seen a few times. The chain employs TRBV15 and TRBJ2-7; D remains unclear. Trimming stripped 3 bases from V and 3 bases from J, with 12 bases between. The CDR3 extends over 14 amino acids. Germline V gene lookup returns CDR1 LNHNV and CDR2 YYDKDF (reference sequence). Here the CDR3 reads CATSSAEVHYEQYF. The CDR3 DNA reads as TGTGCCACCAGCAGCGCTGAAGTACACTACGAGCAGTACTTC.

This rearrangement joins TRBV7-8 to TRBJ1-5, with a tentative D call TRBD1 (6 bases). CDR1 and CDR2 from the germline V gene are SGHVS and FQNEAQ. V gave up 2 bases and J gave up 0 bases, with 17 bases separating them. The CDR3 extends over 18 amino acids. In DNA, the CDR3 is TGTGCCAGCAGCTTATTTACGGTGGGGGCTTATAGCAATCAGCCCCAGCATTTT. Amino acids: CASSLFTVGAYSNQPQHF.

This clone was counted once. V gene TRBV7-3 combines with J gene TRBJ1-1; maybe TRBD1 (5 bases). Germline CDR1 reads SGHTA; CDR2 reads FQGTGA. This CDR3 region has 15 residues. Deletions cut 0 bases from V and 2 bases from J, with 10 bases between. CDR3: CASSLTGGVNTEAFF. The DNA of the CDR3 is TGTGCCAGCAGCTTAACGGGGGGAGTTAACACTGAAGCTTTCTTT.

The gene calls are TRBV10-3 and TRBJ2-4, with 7 bases matching TRBD1. V shed 10 bases, J shed 1 base, and the junction held 13 bases outside the gene matches. The CDR3 length is 16 residues. Germline assignment: CDR1 ENHRY and CDR2 SYGVKD. In DNA, the CDR3 is TGTGCCAGCACACCTACAGGGGAGTTGGCCAAAAACATTCAGTACTTC. It translates to CASTPTGELAKNIQYF.

In regard to this clone: The junction shows a germline mismatch at one end, possibly a read error. The rearrangement links TRBV15 to TRBJ2-5; no clear D. CDR1 LNHNV and CDR2 YYDKDF come from the germline V gene (reference sequence). There are 12 residues in the CDR3. The CDR3 sequence: CATSRDVGAHHF. CDR3 DNA sequence: TGTGCCACCAGCAGAGATGTGGGTGCCCATCACTTC.

The chain couples TRBV5-8 to TRBJ2-4; 7 bases are a match to TRBD2. Germline CDR1 and CDR2: SGHTS and YDEGEE. This CDR3 is built from 14 residues. The J segment lost 4 bases and the V segment lost 4 bases, leaving 5 bases of the junction unmatched. The CDR3 sequence: CASSKPLAKNIQYF. In DNA, the CDR3 is TGTGCCAGCAGCAAGCCACTAGCGAAAAACATTCAGTACTTC.

This clone was counted once. J is TRBJ2-1 and V is TRBV4-1; 14 bases map to TRBD2. Germline V gene lookup returns CDR1 MGHRA and CDR2 YSYEKL. The CDR3 is 20 residues long. Trimming cost V 10 bases and J 1 base; bases outside gene matches: 18. CDR3 protein: CATRRLRLAGGPRSYNEQFF. The CDR3 DNA sequence: TGCGCCACCCGGCGTCTGAGACTAGCGGGAGGGCCCAGATCCTACAATGAGCAGTTCTTC.

As for this clone: Other DNA sequences in the same sample also yield this CDR3. The chain recombines TRBV7-9 with TRBJ2-1, with D uncertain. The length of the CDR3 is 12 residues. Trimming left V 2 bases short and J 7 bases short, with 6 bases between. The germline V gene has CDR1 SEHNR and CDR2 FQNEAQ (reference sequence). In DNA form, the CDR3 reads TGTGCCAGCAGCTTAATCGGGAATGAGCAGTTCTTC. This sequence encodes CASSLIGNEQFF.

The chain links TRBV2 to TRBJ2-7; 9 bases align to TRBD1. This CDR3 contains 12 residues. Germline V lookup: CDR1 SNHLY, CDR2 FYNNEI. The junction had 8 bases not matched to a gene; V was cut back by 11 bases and J by 6 bases. The CDR3 nucleotides read TGTGCCGGAAGAGGGGACAGGGTCGAGCAGTACTTC. Protein sequence: CAGRGDRVEQYF.

Regarding this clone: The germline gene is not matched at one end of the junction; a read error may be the cause. Other DNA sequences in the sample encode the same CDR3. CDR3 residues: CASNTIDRVSTEAFF. In nucleotides, the CDR3 is TGTGCCAGCAACACTATTGACAGGGTTAGCACTGAAGCTTTCTTC. The chain links TRBV5-6 to TRBJ1-1, with TRBD1 matching 7 bases. The CDR3 is 15 amino acids. Looked up from germline, CDR1 is SGHDT and CDR2 is YYEEEE.

To note about this clone: Different DNA sequences within this sample yield the same CDR3. The rearrangement joins TRBV5-1 to TRBJ1-2; D is undetermined. Germline CDR1 and CDR2: SGHRS and YFSETQ. Trimming took off 0 bases at V and 1 base at J, with 10 bases between the two ends. The CDR3 sequence is 15 residues long. CDR3 in amino acids: CASSLETGSNYGYTF. The CDR3 DNA is TGCGCCAGCAGCTTGGAGACGGGGAGTAACTATGGCTACACCTTC.

The V and J genes are TRBV7-9 and TRBJ1-2; unclear D gene. V was cut by 4 bases and J by 0 bases, with 12 bases left in between. This CDR3 spans 15 amino acids. The germline CDR1 and CDR2 sequences are SEHNR and FQNEAQ (reference sequence). The CDR3 region is CASSSAWTPNYGYTF. The CDR3 DNA is TGTGCCAGCAGCTCCGCTTGGACCCCTAACTATGGCTACACCTTC.

This clone was counted a few times. The chain combines TRBV28 with TRBJ2-5; TRBD1 is a possible D gene (5 bases). Germline V gene sequence: CDR1 MDHEN, CDR2 SYDVKM. The CDR3 length is 13 residues. V was pared by 5 bases and J by 7 bases, with 14 bases between. CDR3 coding DNA: TGTGCCAGCAGTCCCCCCGTTAGGGGGACCCAGTACTTC. This gives the protein CASSPPVRGTQYF.

V gene TRBV2 combines with J gene TRBJ2-7, with D tentatively TRBD1 (6 bases). This CDR3 contains 12 residues. Germline lookup yields CDR1 SNHLY and CDR2 FYNNEI. V was cut by 6 bases and J by 9 bases, with 15 bases left in between. The CDR3 region is CASRGQRPVQYF. CDR3 sequence (DNA): TGTGCCAGCAGAGGACAGCGCCCCGTGCAGTACTTC.

The chain carries TRBV5-1 and TRBJ1-2, with D uncertain. The V and J ends lost 0 bases and 5 bases respectively, with 17 bases between them. Per the germline V gene, CDR1 is SGHRS and CDR2 is YFSETQ. This CDR3 has 16 amino acids. CDR3 loop: CASSLVAGTGPYGYTF. The DNA for the CDR3 is TGCGCCAGCAGCTTGGTGGCTGGCACCGGTCCTTATGGCTACACCTTC.

The V and J genes are TRBV7-3 and TRBJ2-1; D ambiguous. The V gene's germline CDR1 is SGHTA and CDR2 FQGTGA. The CDR3 consists of 13 residues. V lost 6 bases to trimming and J lost 9 bases, with 15 bases between them. CDR3 in DNA: TGTGCCAGCAGTGACCCGAGTGGCGGTGAGCAGTTCTTC. It codes for CASSDPSGGEQFF.

This rearrangement joins TRBV30 to TRBJ2-3; D remains unclear. The length of the CDR3 is 13 residues. The V and J ends lost 3 bases and 7 bases respectively, with 14 bases between them. In germline, CDR1 is GTSNPN, CDR2 SVGIG (reference sequence). The CDR3 DNA reads TGTGCCTGGAGGGGCCCTGAGGCAAATACGCAGTATTTT. Translating gives CAWRGPEANTQYF.

The chain links TRBV4-3 to TRBJ1-2, with D maybe TRBD1 (5 bases). The V end lost 0 bases, the J end lost 2 bases, and 10 bases lay between the germline ends. The CDR3 spans 15 residues. Per germline, CDR1 LGHNA and CDR2 YSLEER. For the CDR3, the DNA is TGCGCCAGCAGCCAAGAGACAGCCGTCAACTATGGCTACACCTTC. Translated: CASSQETAVNYGYTF.

This chain joins TRBV21-1 and TRBJ2-1; the listed D gene, TRBD1, was not tested against the DNA. TRBV21-1 is designated a pseudogene. This CDR3 spans 18 amino acids. The CDR3 protein is CASSKNVGGRSIYNEQFF. The CDR3 coding sequence is TGTGCCAGCAGCAAAAATGTAGGGGGACGGTCTATCTACAATGAGCAGTTCTTC.

This chain uses TRBV7-9 with TRBJ1-3, with D maybe TRBD1 (5 bases). Germline V CDR1 and CDR2: SEHNR, FQNEAQ (reference sequence). This CDR3 contains 16 residues. Between the trimmed V and J ends, which lost 0 bases and 0 bases, there was a span of 9 bases. The CDR3 loop is CASSLAPGPSGNTIYF. CDR3 in DNA: TGTGCCAGCAGCTTAGCCCCGGGACCCTCTGGAAACACCATATATTTT. Full variable domain (outside the CDR3, taken from reference TRBV7-9 and TRBJ1-3): DTGVSQNPRHKITKRGQNVTFRCDPISEHNRLYWYRQTLGQGPEFLTYFQNEAQLEKSRLLSDRFSAERPKGSFSTLEIQRTEQGDSAMYLCASSLAPGPSGNTIYFGEGSWLTVV.

The chain couples TRBV9 to TRBJ1-2; no firm D call. CDR1 and CDR2 (germline): SGDLS, YYNGEE. Trimming took off 0 bases at V and 4 bases at J, with 10 bases between the two ends. The length of the CDR3 is 14 residues. This CDR3 is CASSVGGSSYGYTF. CDR3 in DNA: TGTGCCAGCAGCGTAGGAGGGTCTTCCTATGGCTACACCTTC. The full variable domain, with the rest looked up from reference TRBV9 and TRBJ1-2, is DSGVTQTPKHLITATGQRVTLRCSPRSGDLSVYWYQQSLDQGLQFLIQYYNGEERAKGNILERFSAQQFPDLHSELNLSSLELGDSALYFCASSVGGSSYGYTFGSGTRLTVV.